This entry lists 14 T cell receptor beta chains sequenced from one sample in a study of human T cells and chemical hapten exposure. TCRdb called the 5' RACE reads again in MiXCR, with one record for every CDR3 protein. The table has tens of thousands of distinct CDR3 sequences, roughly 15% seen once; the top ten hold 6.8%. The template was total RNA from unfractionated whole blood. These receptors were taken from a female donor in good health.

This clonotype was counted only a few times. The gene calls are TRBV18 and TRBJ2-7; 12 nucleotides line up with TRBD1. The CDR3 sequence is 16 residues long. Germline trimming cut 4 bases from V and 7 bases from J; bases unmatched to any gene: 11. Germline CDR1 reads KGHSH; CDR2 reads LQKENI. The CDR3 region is CASSQGTGGSGKEQYF. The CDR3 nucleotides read TGTGCCAGCTCACAGGGGACAGGGGGCTCGGGGAAGGAGCAGTACTTC.

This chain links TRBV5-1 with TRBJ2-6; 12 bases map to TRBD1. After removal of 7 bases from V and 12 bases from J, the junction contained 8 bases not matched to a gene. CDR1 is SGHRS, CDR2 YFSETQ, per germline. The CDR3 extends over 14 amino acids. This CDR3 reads CASYPGQGAGVLTF. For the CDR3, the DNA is TGCGCCAGCTATCCGGGACAGGGGGCCGGCGTCCTGACTTTC.

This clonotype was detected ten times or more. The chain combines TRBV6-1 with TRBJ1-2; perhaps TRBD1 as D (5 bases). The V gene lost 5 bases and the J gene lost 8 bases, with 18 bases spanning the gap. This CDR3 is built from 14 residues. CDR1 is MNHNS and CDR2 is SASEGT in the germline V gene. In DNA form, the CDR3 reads TGTGCCAGCAGTTTGACTCCGTCAGGGATCGGCTACACCTTC. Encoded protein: CASSLTPSGIGYTF.

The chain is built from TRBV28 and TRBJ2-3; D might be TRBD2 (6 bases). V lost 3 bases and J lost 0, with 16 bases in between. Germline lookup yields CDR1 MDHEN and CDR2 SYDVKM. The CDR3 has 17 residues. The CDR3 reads CASSFPLTGTSTDTQYF. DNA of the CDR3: TGTGCCAGCAGTTTCCCTCTCACTGGGACTAGCACAGATACGCAGTATTTT.

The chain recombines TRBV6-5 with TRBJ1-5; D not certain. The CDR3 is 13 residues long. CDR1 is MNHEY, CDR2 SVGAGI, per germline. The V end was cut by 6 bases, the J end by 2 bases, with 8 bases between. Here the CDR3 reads CASRAGGNQPQHF. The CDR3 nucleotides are TGTGCCAGCAGGGCCGGGGGCAATCAGCCCCAGCATTTT.

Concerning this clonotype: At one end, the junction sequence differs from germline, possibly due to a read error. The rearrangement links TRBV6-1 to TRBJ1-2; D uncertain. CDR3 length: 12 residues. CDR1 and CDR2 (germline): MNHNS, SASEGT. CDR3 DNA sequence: TGTGCCAGCAGTGAAGGGAGCTATGGCTACAACTTC. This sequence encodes CASSEGSYGYNF.

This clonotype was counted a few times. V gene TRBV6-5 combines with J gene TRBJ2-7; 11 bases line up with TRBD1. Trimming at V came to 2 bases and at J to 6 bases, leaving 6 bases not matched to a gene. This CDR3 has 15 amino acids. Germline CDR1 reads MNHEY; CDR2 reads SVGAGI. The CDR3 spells CASSYPPGTGGEQYF. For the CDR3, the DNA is TGTGCCAGCAGTTACCCGCCCGGGACAGGGGGCGAGCAGTACTTC.

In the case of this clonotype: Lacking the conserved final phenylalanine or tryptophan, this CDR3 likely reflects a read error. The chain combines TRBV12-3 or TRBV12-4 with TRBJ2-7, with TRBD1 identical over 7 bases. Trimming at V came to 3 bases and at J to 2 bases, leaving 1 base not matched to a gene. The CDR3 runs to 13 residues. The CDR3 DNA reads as TGTGCCAGCAGTTTCACAGGGGCCTACGAGCAGTACATC. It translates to CASSFTGAYEQYI.

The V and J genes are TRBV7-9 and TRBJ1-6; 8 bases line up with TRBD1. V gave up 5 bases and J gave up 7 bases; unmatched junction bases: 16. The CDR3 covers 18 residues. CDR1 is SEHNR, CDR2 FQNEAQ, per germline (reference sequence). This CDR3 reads CASSRSPTGTGANSPLHF. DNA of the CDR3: TGTGCCAGCAGCCGGTCTCCCACCGGGACAGGAGCAAATTCACCCCTCCACTTT.

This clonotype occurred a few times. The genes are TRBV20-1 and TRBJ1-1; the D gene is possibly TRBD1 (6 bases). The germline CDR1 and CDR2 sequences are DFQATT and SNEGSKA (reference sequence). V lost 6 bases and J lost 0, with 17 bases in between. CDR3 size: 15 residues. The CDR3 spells CSAPILRGLNTEAFF. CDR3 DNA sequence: TGCAGTGCACCGATTCTCAGGGGACTGAACACTGAAGCTTTCTTT.

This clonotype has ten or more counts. CDR3 in amino acids: CSAQGQGRTYNEQFF. DNA of the CDR3: TGCAGTGCGCAGGGACAGGGGAGGACTTACAATGAGCAGTTCTTC. The V call is TRBV20-1, the J call TRBJ2-1, with TRBD1 matching 10 bases. CDR3 length equals 15 residues. The trim removed 6 bases at V and 4 bases at J, leaving 9 bases unmatched. Germline values: CDR1 DFQATT, CDR2 SNEGSKA (reference sequence).

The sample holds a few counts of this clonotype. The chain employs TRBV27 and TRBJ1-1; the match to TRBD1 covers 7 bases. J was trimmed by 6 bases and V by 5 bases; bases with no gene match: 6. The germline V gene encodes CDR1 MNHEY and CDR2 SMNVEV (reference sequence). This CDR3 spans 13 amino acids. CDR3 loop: CASSPGTVPEAFF. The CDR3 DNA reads TGTGCCAGCAGTCCTGGGACAGTTCCTGAAGCTTTCTTT.

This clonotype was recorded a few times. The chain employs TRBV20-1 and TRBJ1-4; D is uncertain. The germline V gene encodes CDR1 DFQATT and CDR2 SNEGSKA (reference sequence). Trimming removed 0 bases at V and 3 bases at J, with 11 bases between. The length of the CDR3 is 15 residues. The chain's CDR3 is CSARDTSGANEKLFF. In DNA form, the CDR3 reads TGCAGTGCTAGAGATACTAGCGGAGCTAATGAAAAACTGTTTTTT.

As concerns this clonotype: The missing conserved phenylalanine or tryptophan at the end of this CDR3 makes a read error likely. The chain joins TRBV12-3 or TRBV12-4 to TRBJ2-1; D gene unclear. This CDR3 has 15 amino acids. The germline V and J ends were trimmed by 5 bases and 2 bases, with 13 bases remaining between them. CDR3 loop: CASSPMASPYNEQFI. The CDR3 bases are TGTGCCAGCAGTCCGATGGCGAGTCCCTACAATGAGCAGTTCATC.